This TCR beta chain is drawn from a study of CXCR3-negative and CXCR3-positive naive CD8 T cells. Germline CDR1 and CDR2: LGHNA and YNFKEQ. This CDR3 is 14 amino acids long. The method, 5' RACE with UMI labels, was used to prepare the TRB cDNA libraries. Reanalyzing the 5' RACE reads, TCRdb keeps one entry per CDR3 protein, without DNA. In all, the sample yields roughly 90,000 distinct CDR3 sequences. V and J are TRBV4-2 and TRBJ2-7. Sequencing was done on a sample of naive CXCR3- CD8+ T cells from blood. The subset here: CD45RO-CCR7+CD27+CD95- naive CD8+ T cells lacking CXCR3 (TNR3-). The receptor was derived from a human donor in good health. Some clones in this sample may be carry-over from other donors' samples. Here the CDR3 reads CASSQERGSYEQYF.